These 31 T cell receptor beta chains came from one sample sequenced in a study of regulatory T cells in long-lasting Graves disease. The TCR beta library used iRepertoire HTBI primers with Arm-PCR amplification of CDR3. TCRdb reprocessed the multiplex PCR reads with MiXCR, giving one entry per CDR3 protein. Of hundreds of thousands of distinct CDR3 sequences listed, around 30% are singletons. Time point described: persistent/refractory GD, antithyroid drugs over 5 years with positive TRAb. From RNA extracted from PBMCs, the TCR library was made. Material: peripheral blood mononuclear cells (PBMCs), obtained when the disease was refractory, from a patient treated with antithyroid drugs. The receptors derive from a female donor with Graves disease.

The sample holds a few counts of this clonotype. The rearrangement joins TRBV7-8 to TRBJ1-1; tentatively, D is TRBD1 (5 bases). Germline V gene sequence: CDR1 SGHVS, CDR2 FQNEAQ. V was pared by 5 bases and J by 7 bases, with 17 bases between. There are 14 residues in the CDR3. The CDR3 here is CASSGRDARYEAFF. The CDR3 DNA follows: TGTGCCAGCAGCGGCCGGGACGCGAGGTATGAAGCTTTCTTT.

The CDR3 is CASSHNDRYTEAFF. The CDR3 nucleotides are TGTGCCAGCAGTCACAATGACAGATATACTGAAGCTTTCTTT. The V call is TRBV6-1, the J call TRBJ1-1, with a possible D match to TRBD1 (5 bases). V lost 5 bases and J lost 5, with 15 bases in between. Germline loops: CDR1 MNHNS, CDR2 SASEGT. The CDR3 is 14 residues long.

To note about this clonotype: This may come from a read error, since a much larger clone is one base off. This chain connects TRBV6-5 to TRBJ2-7; weak D call: TRBD2 (6 bases). This CDR3 contains 12 residues. From germline, CDR1 is MNHEY and CDR2 SVGAGI. The DNA for the CDR3 is TGTGCCAGCAGTTTCGGGACTTTTGAGCGGTACTTC. Translated, it gives CASSFGTFERYF.

This chain connects TRBV15 to TRBJ1-5; TRBD1 is a possible D gene (6 bases). Looked up from germline, CDR1 is LNHNV and CDR2 is YYDKDF (reference sequence). V lost 0 bases and J lost 8, with 8 bases in between. This CDR3 comprises 13 residues. The CDR3 protein is CATSRDRGEPQHF. CDR3 sequence (DNA): TGTGCCACCAGCAGAGACAGGGGTGAGCCCCAGCATTTT.

The V gene is TRBV27, the J gene TRBJ1-2, with 7 positions matching TRBD1. Trimming removed 6 bases from V and 4 bases from J; junction bases left unmatched: 14. Germline V gene lookup returns CDR1 MNHEY and CDR2 SMNVEV (reference sequence). CDR3 length: 16 amino acids. CDR3 sequence (DNA): TGTGCCAGCAGCCCAACGACAGGGAGCGTCCTCTATGGCTACACCTTC. Residues: CASSPTTGSVLYGYTF.

Only a few counts were recorded for this clonotype. The chain joins TRBV28 to TRBJ2-2; perhaps TRBD1 as D (6 bases). With 5 bases removed from V and 2 bases from J, the gap between germline ends came to 21 bases. The germline gives CDR1 MDHEN, CDR2 SYDVKM. This CDR3 spans 18 amino acids. CDR3 in amino acids: CASSPGLTPGVNTGELFF. For the CDR3, the DNA is TGTGCCAGCAGTCCCGGGCTAACCCCAGGGGTTAACACCGGGGAGCTGTTTTTT.

This sequence joins TRBV13 and TRBJ2-7, with D possibly TRBD2 on 6 matching bases. The V gene's germline CDR1 is PRHDT and CDR2 FYEKMQ (reference sequence). The CDR3 extends over 15 amino acids. Trimming stripped 0 bases from V and 5 bases from J, with 14 bases between. CDR3 in amino acids: CASSLGPGGSNEQYF. The CDR3 DNA is TGTGCCAGCAGCTTAGGTCCCGGGGGTAGCAACGAGCAGTACTTC.

In this sample, this clonotype turned up many times. V is TRBV27 and J is TRBJ2-5; D possibly corresponds to TRBD2 (5 bases). V was cut by 3 bases and J by 4 bases, with 12 bases left in between. This CDR3 is 14 amino acids long. The V gene's germline CDR1 is MNHEY and CDR2 SMNVEV (reference sequence). The CDR3 DNA is TGTGCCAGCAGTTTGGTCGGAGGAGGAGAGACCCAGTACTTC. Its translation is CASSLVGGGETQYF.

This clonotype was seen a few times. The chain joins TRBV11-2 to TRBJ2-6, with D unclear. The CDR3 is 17 amino acids. CDR1 SGHAT and CDR2 FQNNGV come from the germline V gene. Trimming cost V 6 bases and J 4 bases, with 19 bases left between them. CDR3 sequence reads: CASRSPLSRAGANVLTF. The CDR3 DNA follows: TGTGCCAGCAGGTCCCCTCTTAGTCGGGCGGGGGCCAACGTCCTGACTTTC.

This clonotype was counted ten times or more. V gene TRBV28 combines with J gene TRBJ1-5; 10 positions agree with TRBD1. Per germline, CDR1 MDHEN and CDR2 SYDVKM. The CDR3 has 15 residues. V shed 5 bases, J shed 6 bases, and the junction held 7 bases outside the gene matches. The CDR3 nucleotides read TGTGCCAGCAGTCCACTGACAGGGGGCATTCAGCCCCAGCATTTT. This codes for CASSPLTGGIQPQHF.

This chain links TRBV12-3 or TRBV12-4 with TRBJ1-2; tentative D call: TRBD1 (5 bases). The CDR3 totals 15 residues. Deletions cut 5 bases from V and 0 bases from J, with 13 bases between. The CDR3 DNA reads TGTGCCAGCAGTGCGGCAGGGTTACCTAACTATGGCTACACCTTC. It specifies CASSAAGLPNYGYTF.

The rearrangement links TRBV10-2 to TRBJ2-7, with a weak D call TRBD2 (6 bases). The V and J ends lost 7 bases and 0 bases respectively, with 10 bases between them. The CDR3 loop spans 13 amino acids. The germline V gene has CDR1 WSHSY and CDR2 SAAADI. DNA for the CDR3: TGCGCCAGCACTAGCGTAAGCTCCTACGAGCAGTACTTC. Translated: CASTSVSSYEQYF.

Regarding this clonotype: Germline is not matched at one junction end, which may reflect a read error. The genes are TRBV9 and TRBJ1-5; perhaps TRBD1 as D (5 bases). Germline V CDR1 and CDR2: SGDLS, YYNGEE. The CDR3 is 14 amino acids. Written as DNA, the CDR3 is TGTGCCAGCAGTGTAGATCCAGGGCAGCAGCCCCAGCATTTT. This encodes CASSVDPGQQPQHF.

This clonotype has just a few counts. As DNA, the CDR3 is TGTGCCAGCAGTTCCCTGTCTCGGACCGGGGAGCTGTTTTTT. This sequence encodes CASSSLSRTGELFF. This chain connects TRBV28 to TRBJ2-2; D is uncertain. Between the trimmed V and J ends, which lost 4 bases and 5 bases, there was a span of 11 bases. In germline, CDR1 is MDHEN, CDR2 SYDVKM. The CDR3 spans 14 residues.

This chain connects TRBV6-2 or TRBV6-3 to TRBJ2-5, with 10 nucleotides matching TRBD2. The V gene end was trimmed by 2 bases and the J gene end by 4 bases; junction bases not matched to a gene: 7. The CDR3 length is 16 residues. CDR1 and CDR2 (germline): MNHEY, SVGEGT. As DNA, the CDR3 is TGTGCCAGCAGTTACGGTAGCGGGGGGAGCGGAGAGACCCAGTACTTC. This gives the protein CASSYGSGGSGETQYF.

This chain joins TRBV5-6 and TRBJ2-5; D unresolved. This CDR3 is 14 amino acids long. V lost 0 bases and J 2 bases, leaving 8 bases between the germline ends. Germline V gene sequence: CDR1 SGHDT, CDR2 YYEEEE. The CDR3 DNA sequence: TGTGCCAGCAGCTTGGGGTGGCAGCAAGAGACCCAGTACTTC. Translation gives CASSLGWQQETQYF. The whole variable domain, filled in from reference TRBV5-6 and TRBJ2-5, reads DAGVTQSPTHLIKTRGQQVTLRCSPKSGHDTVSWYQQALGQGPQFIFQYYEEEERQRGNFPDRFSGHQFPNYSSELNVNALLLGDSALYLCASSLGWQQETQYFGPGTRLLVL.

The chain combines TRBV30 with TRBJ1-5; D not resolved. V lost 0 bases to trimming and J lost 6 bases, with 6 bases between them. CDR1 GTSNPN and CDR2 SVGIG come from the germline V gene (reference sequence). This CDR3 is 12 amino acids long. Here the CDR3 DNA reads TGTGCCTGGAGTGTACTTGGTCAGCCCCAGCATTTT. Encoded protein: CAWSVLGQPQHF.

This clonotype was observed at least ten times. This chain connects TRBV11-2 to TRBJ1-2; D gene ambiguous. V gave up 1 base and J gave up 4 bases, with 10 bases separating them. Germline V gene data show CDR1 as SGHAT and CDR2 as FQNNGV. The CDR3 sequence is 14 residues long. The CDR3 DNA is TGTGCCAGCAGCTTAGTATCGGCCCCCTATGGCTACACCTTC. Its protein product is CASSLVSAPYGYTF.

J is TRBJ1-4 and V is TRBV10-3, with 11 bases aligning to TRBD1. The germline CDR1 and CDR2 sequences are ENHRY and SYGVKD. The V and J ends lost 3 bases and 7 bases, in that order; junction bases with no gene match: 7. The CDR3 covers 16 residues. The CDR3 nucleotides read TGTGCCATCAGTGAACCTGGACAGGGGGCTTCTGAAAAACTGTTTTTT. Translating gives CAISEPGQGASEKLFF.

The CDR3 protein is CASRDKGGAGTGELFF. As DNA, the CDR3 is TGTGCCAGCAGGGATAAAGGGGGCGCGGGCACCGGGGAGCTGTTTTTT. The chain employs TRBV13 and TRBJ2-2; TRBD1 matches at 7 bases. Germline CDR1 PRHDT, CDR2 FYEKMQ (reference sequence). V trimming: 6 bases; J trimming: 4 bases; junction bases outside the gene matches: 11. This CDR3 spans 16 amino acids.

The chain employs TRBV6-1 and TRBJ2-1, with D possibly being TRBD2 (8 bases). The CDR3 length is 17 residues. In germline, CDR1 is MNHNS, CDR2 SASEGT. V dropped 2 bases and J dropped 4 bases, with 18 bases sitting between them. In DNA, the CDR3 is TGTGCCAGCAGTGAACAGGGGGGCGGGAGGTTTTACAATGAGCAGTTCTTC. Its translation: CASSEQGGGRFYNEQFF.

This clonotype came up once. J is TRBJ2-7 and V is TRBV30; 10 bases are shared with TRBD1. Trimming at V came to 8 bases and at J to 2 bases, leaving 9 bases not matched to a gene. Germline V gene lookup returns CDR1 GTSNPN and CDR2 SVGIG (reference sequence). This CDR3 is 14 amino acids long. CDR3 coding DNA: TGTGCCGGATCCGGGACAGGGGTTACCTACGAGCAGTACTTC. As protein: CAGSGTGVTYEQYF. Full variable domain (outside the CDR3, taken from reference TRBV30 and TRBJ2-7): SQTIHQWPATLVQPVGSPLSLECTVEGTSNPNLYWYRQAAGRGLQLLFYSVGIGQISSEVPQNLSASRPQDRQFILSSKKLLLSDSGFYLCAGSGTGVTYEQYFGPGTRLTVT.

This clonotype was observed many times. The V gene is TRBV28, the J gene TRBJ1-5; D may be TRBD1 (5 bases). The CDR3 runs to 14 residues. Germline-derived CDR1 and CDR2 are MDHEN and SYDVKM. Trimming removed 6 bases at V and 2 bases at J, with 11 bases between. Here the CDR3 DNA reads TGTGCCAGCAGAACACAGGTTGGCAATCAGCCCCAGCATTTT. The encoded protein is CASRTQVGNQPQHF.

As regards this clonotype: An end of the junction differs from the germline gene, which may be a read error. Here the CDR3 reads CTSSPLAGGQDF. DNA for the CDR3: TGTACCAGCAGTCCACTAGCGGGAGGTCAGGATTTT. V and J are TRBV6-2 or TRBV6-3 and TRBJ2-3; 12 bases match TRBD2. Germline lookup yields CDR1 MNHEY and CDR2 SVGEGT. CDR3 size: 12 residues.

This clonotype was found many times. This sequence joins TRBV29-1 and TRBJ1-2; TRBD1 matches 10 bases. CDR1 and CDR2 from the germline V gene are SQVTM and ANQGSEA. This CDR3 is built from 13 residues. V shed 2 bases and J 6 bases; nucleotides not matched to a gene: 3. In nucleotides, the CDR3 is TGCAGCGTTGAACAGGGACAGGGGAATGGCTACACCTTC. Protein: CSVEQGQGNGYTF.

Points on this clonotype: One base away lies a much larger clone, so this may be a sequencing read error. The chain joins TRBV12-3 or TRBV12-4 to TRBJ1-1; D is possibly TRBD1 (5 bases). The length of the CDR3 is 14 residues. The CDR3 coding sequence is TGTGCCAGCAGTCAATCATGGGGGAACATTGAAGCTTTCTTT. The encoded protein is CASSQSWGNIEAFF.

This clonotype appeared many times. The DNA for the CDR3 is TGTGCCAGCAGGGCTAACACTGAAGCTTTCTTT. Protein product: CASRANTEAFF. The rearrangement links TRBV6-1 to TRBJ1-1, with unresolved D. This CDR3 region has 11 residues. Trimming removed 6 bases from V and 2 bases from J, with 4 bases in between. Per the germline V gene, CDR1 is MNHNS and CDR2 is SASEGT.

This sequence joins TRBV27 and TRBJ2-4; D may correspond to TRBD1 or TRBD2 (6 bases each). V was cut by 3 bases and J by 0 bases, with 21 bases left in between. This CDR3 has 19 residues. Per germline, CDR1 MNHEY and CDR2 SMNVEV (reference sequence). As DNA, the CDR3 is TGTGCCAGCAGTTTCTCAAACCCGGGGGCAATTCTAGCCAAAAACATTCAGTACTTC. Translation: CASSFSNPGAILAKNIQYF.

The chain links TRBV27 to TRBJ2-7; D gene unclear. The CDR3 length is 10 residues. Germline lookup yields CDR1 MNHEY and CDR2 SMNVEV (reference sequence). Trimming pared 1 base from V and 6 bases from J, leaving 1 base between. CDR3 DNA sequence: TGTGCCAGCAGTTTATGCGAGCAGTACTTC. Amino acids: CASSLCEQYF.

The chain has TRBV15 and TRBJ1-1; D is uncertain. From germline, CDR1 is LNHNV and CDR2 YYDKDF (reference sequence). The CDR3 sequence is 15 residues long. V was pared by 2 bases and J by 0 bases, with 10 bases between. The DNA of the CDR3 is TGTGCCACCAGCAGACCACCCGGGGTGAACACTGAAGCTTTCTTT. Its translation is CATSRPPGVNTEAFF.

CDR3 sequence: CASSWGWRSGELFF. The DNA of the CDR3 is TGTGCCAGCAGTTGGGGGTGGAGATCCGGGGAGCTGTTTTTT. The V gene is TRBV6-2 or TRBV6-3, the J gene TRBJ2-2, with D perhaps TRBD1 or TRBD2 (5 bases each). This CDR3 is 14 amino acids long. V lost 4 bases to trimming and J lost 6 bases, with 12 bases between them. CDR1 MNHEY and CDR2 SVGEGT come from the germline V gene.